Sequencing of this T cell receptor beta chain was carried out in a study of shared T cell receptors in the human thymus. Sequencing used immunoSEQ multiplex PCR; TCRdb keeps in-frame clones, though not all of them. The data contain 720,000 or so clones, approximately 83% of them singletons. Germline trimming cut 0 bases from V and 6 bases from J; bases unmatched to any gene: 4. CDR1 is MGHRA and CDR2 is YSYEKL in the germline V gene. CDR3 size: 15 residues. The same sample was also used in a study of human thymus T cells. In that study: In unrelated individuals, thymic repertoires overlapped highly, according to related research.

The chain is built from TRBV4-1 and TRBJ2-2, with TRBD1 identical over 7 bases. This clonotype originated in a girl less than two years old with a congenital heart defect. The sample comprised thymocytes. As DNA, the CDR3 is TGCGCCAGCAGCCAAGAGGCGACAGGGTCCGGGGAGCTGTTTTTT. Translation: CASSQEATGSGELFF.